Following are 17 T cell receptor beta chains from one sample sequenced in a study of radiation and T cells in renal cell carcinoma. Only in-frame clones appear in the TCRdb table, and some are missing; sequencing was by immunoSEQ multiplex PCR. The table records around 160,000 clones, roughly 90% of them present only once. Sample time point: baseline pretreatment blood. The treatment denotes: 15 Gy SBRT to primary tumor, nephrectomy 4 weeks later. This sample comprised blood, obtained from a patient whose treatment included radiotherapy and nephrectomy. The receptors stem from a woman in her 70s with renal cell carcinoma.

The genes are TRBV2 and TRBJ1-5, with TRBD1 matching over 7 bases. The junction had 7 bases not matched to a gene; V was cut back by 6 bases and J by 2 bases. The CDR3 runs 15 residues. Germline loops: CDR1 SNHLY, CDR2 FYNNEI. CDR3 DNA: TGTGCCAGCAGGGAGGGGGCGCTTGGCAATCAGCCCCAGCATTTT. This codes for CASREGALGNQPQHF.

This clone was counted between two and nine times. The genes are TRBV7-9 and TRBJ1-2; TRBD1 might be the D (6 bases). V lost 1 base to trimming and J lost 6 bases, with 15 bases between them. The germline gives CDR1 SEHNR, CDR2 FQNEAQ (reference sequence). The CDR3 has 15 residues. The CDR3 bases are TGTGCCAGCAGCTTAGAGGGGGGAATAAGAGATGGCTACACCTTC. This sequence encodes CASSLEGGIRDGYTF.

This clone was seen just once. V gene TRBV19 combines with J gene TRBJ1-2, with TRBD1 as a possible D gene (6 bases). The CDR3 runs to 14 residues. V was shortened by 5 bases and J by 1 base, with 11 bases between the two germline ends. Germline V gives CDR1 LNHDA, CDR2 SQIVND (reference sequence). This chain's CDR3 is CASSQGQFNYGYTF. Here the CDR3 DNA reads TGTGCCAGTAGTCAAGGACAGTTTAACTATGGCTACACCTTC.

This sequence joins TRBV2 and TRBJ2-3; TRBD1 is a possible D gene (5 bases). Per germline, CDR1 SNHLY and CDR2 FYNNEI. With 8 bases removed from V and 0 bases from J, the gap between germline ends came to 12 bases. CDR3 length: 14 amino acids. The CDR3 here is CASRNRPSTDTQYF. The CDR3 DNA reads as TGTGCCAGCCGGAACAGGCCTAGCACAGATACGCAGTATTTT.

The chain employs TRBV7-2 and TRBJ1-3; a weak D match, TRBD1 (6 bases). Germline V gives CDR1 SGHTA, CDR2 FQGNSA. This CDR3 region has 16 residues. The V end was cut by 2 bases, the J end by 0 bases, with 11 bases between. The CDR3 DNA sequence: TGTGCCAGCAGCTTAAGAGGGACAACCTCTGGAAACACCATATATTTT. Its translation: CASSLRGTTSGNTIYF.

The chain uses TRBV5-1 and TRBJ1-1, with a possible D match to TRBD1 (5 bases). The germline V gene has CDR1 SGHRS and CDR2 YFSETQ. The V gene lost 2 bases and the J gene lost 3 bases, with 11 bases spanning the gap. The CDR3 has 14 residues. This chain's CDR3 is CASSFGAWDTEAFF. The CDR3 bases are TGCGCCAGCAGCTTCGGGGCGTGGGACACTGAAGCTTTCTTT.

This chain uses TRBV27 with TRBJ2-2; a weak D match, TRBD2 (6 bases). This CDR3 region has 16 residues. CDR1 is MNHEY, CDR2 SMNVEV, per germline (reference sequence). The V and J ends lost 3 bases and 4 bases respectively, with 15 bases between them. CDR3 DNA sequence: TGTGCCAGCAGTTTTAGGGAGCCGCGGGGCACCGGGGAGCTGTTTTTT. It encodes CASSFREPRGTGELFF.

This clone is categorized as large. The gene calls are TRBV7-9 and TRBJ1-6, with 7 bases that match TRBD1. J was trimmed by 9 bases and V by 4 bases; bases with no gene match: 15. From germline, CDR1 is SEHNR and CDR2 FQNEAQ (reference sequence). The CDR3 contains 17 residues. CDR3 coding DNA: TGTGCCAGCAGCTCCCACGATCAGGGGGGCTCTAGTTCACCCCTCCACTTT. It yields the protein CASSSHDQGGSSSPLHF.

This chain links TRBV5-1 with TRBJ2-1; 9 bases agree with TRBD1. V was clipped by 4 bases and J by 9 bases; unmatched bases: 8. This CDR3 spans 14 amino acids. CDR1 SGHRS and CDR2 YFSETQ come from the germline V gene. CDR3 in amino acids: CASSLPGQGGEQFF. The CDR3 DNA reads TGCGCCAGCAGCCTACCGGGACAGGGAGGTGAGCAGTTCTTC.

V and J are TRBV6-1 and TRBJ1-2; 7 bases agree with TRBD1. The V segment lost 7 bases and the J segment 7 bases; nucleotides outside the gene matches: 9. This CDR3 has 13 amino acids. Germline V lookup: CDR1 MNHNS, CDR2 SASEGT. CDR3 loop: CASNRQGMGGYTF. In nucleotides, the CDR3 is TGTGCCAGCAATCGACAGGGAATGGGTGGCTACACCTTC.

The rearrangement uses TRBV5-1 and TRBJ2-1; D perhaps matches TRBD2 (7 bases). The CDR3 runs 15 residues. Trimming removed 2 bases at V and 1 base at J, with 10 bases between. Germline assignment: CDR1 SGHRS and CDR2 YFSETQ. The CDR3 DNA reads as TGCGCCAGCAGCTTAGGGGGGGCTTCCTACAATGAGCAGTTCTTC. Its translation: CASSLGGASYNEQFF.

The chain is built from TRBV11-1 and TRBJ1-2; 7 bases map to TRBD1. With 1 base clipped from V and 5 bases from J, the junction kept 4 bases outside the gene matches. The CDR3 contains 14 residues. The germline V gene encodes CDR1 SGHAT and CDR2 FQDESV (reference sequence). Written as DNA, the CDR3 is TGTGCCAGCAGCTTAGGGGACAGAGCTTATGGCTACACCTTC. This codes for CASSLGDRAYGYTF.

This chain uses TRBV28 with TRBJ1-5; a possible D gene is TRBD1 (6 bases). The germline V gene has CDR1 MDHEN and CDR2 SYDVKM. Trimming stripped 6 bases from V and 3 bases from J, with 18 bases between. The CDR3 spans 16 residues. CDR3 coding DNA: TGTGCCAGCAGGGGTGGACAGAATGACCCCAATCAGCCCCAGCATTTT. Residues: CASRGGQNDPNQPQHF.

The J gene is TRBJ1-1, the V gene TRBV27; 10 bases match TRBD1. The CDR3 length is 13 residues. Germline assignment: CDR1 MNHEY and CDR2 SMNVEV (reference sequence). With V trimmed by 4 bases and J by 4 bases, 0 bases remained unmatched. The CDR3 nucleotides are TGTGCCAGCAGTTGGACAGGGGGCACTGAAGCTTTCTTT. Amino acid sequence: CASSWTGGTEAFF.

The chain has TRBV29-1 and TRBJ2-7, with D perhaps matching TRBD1 or TRBD2 (5 bases each). The CDR3 contains 12 residues. The V gene lost 6 bases and the J gene lost 3 bases, with 12 bases spanning the gap. Germline loops: CDR1 SQVTM, CDR2 ANQGSEA. The CDR3, as DNA: TGCAGCGTAGGGGACGGAGGCTACGAGCAGTACTTC. Its translation is CSVGDGGYEQYF.

In this sample, this clone turned up once. The chain links TRBV19 to TRBJ2-4; no definite D call. This CDR3 has 14 residues. Trimming pared 2 bases from V and 0 bases from J, leaving 5 bases between. Looked up from germline, CDR1 is LNHDA and CDR2 is SQIVND (reference sequence). The CDR3 nucleotides read TGTGCCAGTAGTATAAGGCTAGCCAAAAACATTCAGTACTTC. Translating it yields CASSIRLAKNIQYF.

For the CDR3, the DNA is TGTGCCAGCAGTCACAGGGTTCGCTACCCCGAGCAGTACTTC. Its translation is CASSHRVRYPEQYF. The chain has TRBV28 and TRBJ2-7, with D possibly TRBD1 on 6 matching bases. Trimming stripped 5 bases from V and 6 bases from J, with 17 bases between. The germline CDR1 and CDR2 sequences are MDHEN and SYDVKM. The CDR3 length is 14 residues.